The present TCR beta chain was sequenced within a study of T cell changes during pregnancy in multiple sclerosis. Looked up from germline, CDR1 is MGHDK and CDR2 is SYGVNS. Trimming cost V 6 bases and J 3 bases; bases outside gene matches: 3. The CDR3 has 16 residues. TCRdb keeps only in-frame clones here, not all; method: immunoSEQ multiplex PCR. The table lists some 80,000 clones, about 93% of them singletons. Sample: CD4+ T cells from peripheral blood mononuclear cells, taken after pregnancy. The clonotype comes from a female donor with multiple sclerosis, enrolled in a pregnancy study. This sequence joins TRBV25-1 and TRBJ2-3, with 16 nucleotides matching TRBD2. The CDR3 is CASRPGLAGGTDTQYF. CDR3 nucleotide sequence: TGTGCCAGCAGACCGGGACTAGCGGGAGGGACAGATACGCAGTATTTT.